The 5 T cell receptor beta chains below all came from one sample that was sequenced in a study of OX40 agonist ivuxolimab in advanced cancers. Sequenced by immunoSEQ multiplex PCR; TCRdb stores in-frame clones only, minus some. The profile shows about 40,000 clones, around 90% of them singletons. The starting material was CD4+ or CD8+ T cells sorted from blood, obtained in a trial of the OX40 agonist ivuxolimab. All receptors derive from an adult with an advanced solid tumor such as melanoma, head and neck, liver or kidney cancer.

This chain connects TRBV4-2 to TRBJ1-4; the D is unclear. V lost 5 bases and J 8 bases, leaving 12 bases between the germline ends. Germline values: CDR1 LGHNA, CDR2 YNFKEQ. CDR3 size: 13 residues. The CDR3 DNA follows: TGTGCCAGCAGCTTGGTTTCCTCGGAAAAACTGTTTTTT. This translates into CASSLVSSEKLFF.

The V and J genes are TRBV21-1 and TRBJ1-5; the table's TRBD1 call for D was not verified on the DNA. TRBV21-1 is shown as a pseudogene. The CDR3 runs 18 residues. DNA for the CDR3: TGTGCCAGCAGCGCACCCGAGTCAGGGACAGGGGGCAACCAGCCCCAGCATTTT. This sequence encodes CASSAPESGTGGNQPQHF.

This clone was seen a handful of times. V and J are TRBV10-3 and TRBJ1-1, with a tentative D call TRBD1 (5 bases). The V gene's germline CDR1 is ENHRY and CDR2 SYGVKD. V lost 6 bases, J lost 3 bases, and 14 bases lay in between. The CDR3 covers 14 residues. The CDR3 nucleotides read TGTGCCATCAGGGAAACAGGATCGGACACTGAAGCTTTCTTT. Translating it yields CAIRETGSDTEAFF.

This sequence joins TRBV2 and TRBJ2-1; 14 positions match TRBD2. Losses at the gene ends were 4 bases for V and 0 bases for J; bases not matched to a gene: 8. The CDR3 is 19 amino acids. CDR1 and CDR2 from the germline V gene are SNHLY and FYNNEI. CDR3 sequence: CASSGGTSGSSISYNEQFF. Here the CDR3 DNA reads TGTGCCAGCAGTGGGGGGACTAGCGGGAGTTCTATCTCCTACAATGAGCAGTTCTTC.

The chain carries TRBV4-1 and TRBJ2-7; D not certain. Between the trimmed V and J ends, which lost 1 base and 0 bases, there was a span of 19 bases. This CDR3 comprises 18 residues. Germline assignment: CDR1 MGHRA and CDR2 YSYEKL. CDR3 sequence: CASSQVQGDPSSSYEQYF. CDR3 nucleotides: TGCGCCAGCAGCCAAGTTCAAGGTGACCCCTCAAGCTCCTACGAGCAGTACTTC.